The following is a T cell receptor beta chain sequence with its context. Its antigen is undetermined. Checkpoint therapy with ipilimumab 1 mg/kg began 14 to 28 days after transplant. CDR3 size: 14 residues. V was trimmed by 1 base and J by 8 bases, leaving 9 bases between them. The germline V gene has CDR1 SGHVS and CDR2 FNYEAQ. The sample comes from a study of ipilimumab plus nivolumab after autologous stem cell transplantation. Notes on the study in general: TCR repertoire, Treg phenotype and gut microbiota reportedly support more study of this approach.

Sequenced by immunoSEQ multiplex PCR; TCRdb stores in-frame clones only, minus some. The table lists approximately 84,000 clones, approximately 86% of them singletons. This chain joins TRBV7-6 and TRBJ1-6; no firm D call. The source was PBMCs, collected in a trial of ipilimumab plus nivolumab as post-transplant consolidation. The receptor was isolated from a male donor with diffuse large B-cell lymphoma. In DNA form, the CDR3 reads TGTGCCAGCAGCTTAGGGAAAGGGTATTCACCCCTCCACTTT. Its translation is CASSLGKGYSPLHF.